This T cell receptor beta chain was documented in a study of Tregs in tolerant kidney transplant recipients. The study, taken as a whole, reports: Nucleotide sequences could not be compared across some patients' samples due to primer changes.

Only in-frame clones appear in the TCRdb table, and some are missing; sequencing was by immunoSEQ multiplex PCR. The repertoire holds approximately 47,000 clones, with approximately 89% as singletons. To note about this clone: The antigen remains unidentified.

This CDR3 contains 14 residues. Deletions cut 0 bases from V and 3 bases from J, with 6 bases between. Germline V lookup: CDR1 MNHEY, CDR2 SMNVEV (reference sequence). The nonmyeloablative bone marrow transplants came from related graft donors, with transient mixed chimerism. The specimen comprised CD8+ T cells from blood (PBMCs), sampled 12 months after the transplant. This chain joins TRBV27 and TRBJ2-1, with D unresolved. The TCR comes from a human patient who received a combined kidney and bone marrow transplant. Some T cells may originate from the graft donor. The CDR3 loop reads CASSLSGDYNEQFF. CDR3 bases: TGTGCCAGCAGTTTATCGGGCGACTACAATGAGCAGTTCTTC.